Below, one TCR beta chain is given with its context. Gene and germline names: mouse. Read coverage stops 4 residues before the CDR3 terminus; the germline J gene supplies the remainder. CD4, CD8alpha, NKG2D, NKG2ACE and other markers were used to sort pooled cutaneous lymph node cells. Germline loops: CDR1 NNHDY, CDR2 SYVADS. The CDR3 consists of 13 residues. RNA was isolated and reverse transcribed to cDNA, the sequencing template. The assay was immunoSEQ multiplex PCR, and TCRdb's table has in-frame clones only and misses some. The data list more than 250,000 clones, none observed once; more than 0.95% falls to the top ten. The data are from a study of CD8+ T cells in alopecia areata.

The genes are TRBV13-3 and TRBJ2-7; D might be TRBD2 (7 bases). This clonotype originated in a C3H/HeJ mouse with alopecia areata. For the strain, the MHC haplotype given is H2-k. Sequenced input: CD4+ T cells sorted from a lymph node. CDR3 amino acids: CASSDGGADEQYF. The CDR3 bases that were read are TGTGCCAGCAGTGATGGGGGGGCGGAT.